This T cell receptor (beta chain) was sequenced for a study of blood T cell repertoires in COVID-19. The overall study: Researchers got acute and convalescent COVID-19 samples from the United States, Italy and Spain.

The CDR3 is 14 amino acids. Germline V gene lookup returns CDR1 KGHSH and CDR2 LQKENI. The V end lost 2 bases, the J end lost 5 bases, and 12 bases lay between the germline ends. Sequencing was performed with immunoSEQ multiplex PCR; in TCRdb, only in-frame clones are kept and a portion is missing. The sample includes about 240,000 clones, roughly four fifths of them seen just once. As concerns this clone: Other DNA sequences in the sample encode the same CDR3.

This chain joins TRBV18 and TRBJ1-1; tentatively, D is TRBD1 (5 bases). The source material was peripheral blood. This TCR came from an older woman with active or convalescent COVID-19. The CDR3 reads CASSPGAGRTEAFF. The CDR3 region has the DNA TGTGCCAGCTCACCAGGGGCAGGGCGAACTGAAGCTTTCTTT. The full variable domain, its missing parts supplied by reference TRBV18 and TRBJ1-1, is NAGVMQNPRHLVRRRGQEARLRCSPMKGHSHVYWYRQLPEEGLKFMVYLQKENIIDESGMPKERFSAEFPKEGPSILRIQQVVRGDSAAYFCASSPGAGRTEAFFGQGTRLTVV.